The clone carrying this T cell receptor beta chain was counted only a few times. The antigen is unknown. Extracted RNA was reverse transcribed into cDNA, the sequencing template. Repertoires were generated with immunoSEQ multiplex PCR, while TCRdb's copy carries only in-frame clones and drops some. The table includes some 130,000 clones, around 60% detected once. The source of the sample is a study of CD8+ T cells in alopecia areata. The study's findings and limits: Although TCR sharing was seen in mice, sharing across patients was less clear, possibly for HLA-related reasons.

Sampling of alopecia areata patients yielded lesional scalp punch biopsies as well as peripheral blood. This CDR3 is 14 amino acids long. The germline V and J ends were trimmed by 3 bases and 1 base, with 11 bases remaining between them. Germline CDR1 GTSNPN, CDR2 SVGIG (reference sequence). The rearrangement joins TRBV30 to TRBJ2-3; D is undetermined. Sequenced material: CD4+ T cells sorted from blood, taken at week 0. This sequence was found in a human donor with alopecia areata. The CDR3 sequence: CAWRNWAGTDTQYF. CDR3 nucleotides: TGTGCCTGGAGGAATTGGGCGGGCACAGATACGCAGTATTTT.